This note documents a single TCR beta chain sequence. What it recognizes is unknown. Cultured CD4+ T-cell DNA underwent Oncomine TCR Beta short-read sequencing. One entry per CDR3 protein results from TCRdb running MiXCR on the PCR reads. The sample contains roughly 15,000 distinct CDR3 sequences, about 50% of which appear only once. Trimming left V 6 bases short and J 5 bases short, with 13 bases between. This CDR3 spans 13 amino acids. As to time point: late sampling 161 to 241 days after vaccination in a few convalescent patients. Treatment of the sample: approximately 11-day PBMC culture with coronavirus spike peptide pools or control peptides (ViraFEST assay). These data belong to a study of vaccination and CD4 T cells after COVID-19.

This receptor was obtained from a human donor who had recovered from COVID-19. The rearrangement joins TRBV12-3 or TRBV12-4 to TRBJ2-5, with a possible D match to TRBD2 (6 bases). Sequencing was performed on CD4+ T cells from blood, cultured in vitro, taken about 7 months after SARS-CoV-2 vaccination. In DNA form, the CDR3 reads TGTGCCAGCAGCCCGACTAGTTGGGAGACCCAGTACTTC. Translation: CASSPTSWETQYF.